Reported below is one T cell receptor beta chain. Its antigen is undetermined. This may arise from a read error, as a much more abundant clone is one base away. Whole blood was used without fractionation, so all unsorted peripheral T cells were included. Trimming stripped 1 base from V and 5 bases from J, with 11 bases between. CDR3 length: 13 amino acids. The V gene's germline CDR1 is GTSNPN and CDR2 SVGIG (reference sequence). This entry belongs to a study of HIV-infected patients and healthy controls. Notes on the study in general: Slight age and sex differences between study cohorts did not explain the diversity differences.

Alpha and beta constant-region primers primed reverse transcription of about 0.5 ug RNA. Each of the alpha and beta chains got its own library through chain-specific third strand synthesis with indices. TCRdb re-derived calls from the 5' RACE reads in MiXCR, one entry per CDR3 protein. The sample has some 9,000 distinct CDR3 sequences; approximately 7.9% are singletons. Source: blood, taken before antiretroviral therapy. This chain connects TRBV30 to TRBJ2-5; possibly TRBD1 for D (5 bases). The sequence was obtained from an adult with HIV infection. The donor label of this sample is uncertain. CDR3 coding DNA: TGTGCCTGGAGTGGTGTGGGGCGGGAGACCCAGTACTTC. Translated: CAWSGVGRETQYF.